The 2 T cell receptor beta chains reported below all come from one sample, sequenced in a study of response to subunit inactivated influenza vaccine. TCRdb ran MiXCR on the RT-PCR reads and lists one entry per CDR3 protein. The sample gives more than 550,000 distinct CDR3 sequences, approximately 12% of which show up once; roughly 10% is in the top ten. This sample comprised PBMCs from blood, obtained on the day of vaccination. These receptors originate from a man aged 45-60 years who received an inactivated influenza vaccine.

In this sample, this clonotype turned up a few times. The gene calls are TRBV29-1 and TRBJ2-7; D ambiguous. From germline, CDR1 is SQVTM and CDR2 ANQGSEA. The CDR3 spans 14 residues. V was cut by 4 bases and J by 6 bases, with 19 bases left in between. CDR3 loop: CSVGLRVSTREQYF. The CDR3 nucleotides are TGCAGCGTTGGCCTCCGGGTCTCCACCCGCGAGCAGTACTTC.

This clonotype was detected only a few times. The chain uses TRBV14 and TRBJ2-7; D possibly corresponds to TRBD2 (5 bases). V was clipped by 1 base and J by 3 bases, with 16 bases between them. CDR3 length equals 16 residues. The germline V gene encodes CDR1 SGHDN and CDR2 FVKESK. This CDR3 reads CASSQVRAESFYEQYF. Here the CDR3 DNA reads TGTGCCAGCAGCCAAGTTCGAGCGGAGAGCTTCTACGAGCAGTACTTC.